Below are 27 T cell receptor beta chains sequenced from a single sample in a study of intratumoral heterogeneity in liver cancer. Sequenced by immunoSEQ multiplex PCR; TCRdb stores in-frame clones only, minus some. In the table there are over 5,500 clones, approximately 72% of which are singletons. Sequencing used tumor-adjacent normal tissue, obtained before any cancer treatment. These receptors all come from a man between 65 and 80 years old with hepatocellular carcinoma.

This chain joins TRBV2 and TRBJ2-7; 7 bases match TRBD1. The CDR3 consists of 13 residues. After removal of 5 bases from V and 0 bases from J, the junction contained 1 base not matched to a gene. CDR1 SNHLY and CDR2 FYNNEI come from the germline V gene. CDR3 sequence reads: CASSRDSSYEQYF. CDR3 nucleotides: TGTGCCAGCAGTCGGGACAGCTCCTACGAGCAGTACTTC.

The chain combines TRBV10-3 with TRBJ2-5; perhaps TRBD1 as D (7 bases). Germline V gene data show CDR1 as ENHRY and CDR2 as SYGVKD. V was trimmed by 5 bases and J by 5 bases, leaving 15 bases between them. The CDR3 runs to 14 residues. The CDR3 reads CAISSARGDETQYF. The CDR3 nucleotides are TGTGCCATCAGTTCGGCCAGGGGGGATGAGACCCAGTACTTC.

CDR3 coding DNA: TGTGCCAGCAGCTTAGGGGACGGGGTAACCTACGAGCAGTACGTC. Amino acids: CASSLGDGVTYEQYV. The gene calls are TRBV5-5 and TRBJ2-7; possibly TRBD1 or TRBD2 for D (5 bases each). The CDR3 covers 15 residues. V lost 2 bases to trimming and J lost 2 bases, with 14 bases between them. CDR1 and CDR2 from the germline V gene are SGHKS and YYEKEE (reference sequence).

This chain links TRBV4-1 with TRBJ2-5; 8 bases agree with TRBD2. Germline CDR1 and CDR2: MGHRA and YSYEKL. Trimming took 0 bases from V and 2 from J; bases not matched to a gene: 2. The CDR3 extends over 15 amino acids. DNA of the CDR3: TGCGCCAGCAGCCAAGAGGGACTAGTTCAAGAGACCCAGTACTTC. It specifies CASSQEGLVQETQYF.

This chain joins TRBV6-5 and TRBJ1-4, with TRBD1 identical over 8 bases. The CDR3 length is 14 residues. The V gene end was trimmed by 6 bases and the J gene end by 8 bases; junction bases not matched to a gene: 8. Germline values: CDR1 MNHEY, CDR2 SVGAGI. This CDR3 reads CASRKETGVEKLFF. The CDR3 coding sequence is TGTGCCAGCAGAAAAGAGACAGGGGTCGAAAAACTGTTTTTT.

This clone was seen a handful of times. This sequence joins TRBV6-5 and TRBJ2-5; D is possibly TRBD2 (6 bases). CDR1 is MNHEY and CDR2 is SVGAGI in the germline V gene. The CDR3 spans 12 residues. V was trimmed by 8 bases and J by 5 bases, leaving 12 bases between them. The CDR3: CASWDWRETQYF. CDR3 sequence (DNA): TGTGCCAGCTGGGACTGGCGGGAGACCCAGTACTTC.

The rearrangement uses TRBV7-2 and TRBJ1-5; D gene unclear. Germline values: CDR1 SGHTA, CDR2 FQGNSA. This CDR3 is 17 amino acids long. The germline V and J ends were trimmed by 1 base and 6 bases, with 19 bases remaining between them. The CDR3 coding sequence is TGTGCCAGCAGCTTAGACGGGTATCTAGGATGGGGTCAGCCCCAGCATTTT. It translates to CASSLDGYLGWGQPQHF.

About this clone: One junction end does not reproduce the germline sequence, and a read error may be involved. The V and J genes are TRBV7-9 and TRBJ2-1, with 9 bases that match TRBD2. Germline V gives CDR1 SEHNR, CDR2 FQNEAQ (reference sequence). The CDR3 has 16 residues. The CDR3 spells CASRLAGANSYNEQFF. The CDR3 DNA is TGTGCCAGCAGGTTAGCGGGGGCCAACTCCTACAATGAGCAGTTCTTC.

The gene calls are TRBV6-2 or TRBV6-3 and TRBJ2-3, with D perhaps matching TRBD1 or TRBD2 (5 bases each). The CDR3 length is 18 residues. V was pared by 4 bases and J by 0 bases, with 20 bases between. Per the germline V gene, CDR1 is MNHEY and CDR2 is SVGEGT. CDR3 protein: CASSSLGPNPWSTDTQYF. As DNA, the CDR3 is TGTGCCAGCAGTTCATTGGGACCTAACCCTTGGAGCACAGATACGCAGTATTTT.

This chain links TRBV5-1 with TRBJ1-1, with D unclear. The V gene lost 0 bases and the J gene lost 10 bases, with 10 bases spanning the gap. Germline V gene sequence: CDR1 SGHRS, CDR2 YFSETQ. The CDR3 totals 12 residues. The CDR3 region has the DNA TGCGCCAGCAGCTTGGCTTTGGACCCAGCTTTCTTT. It is translated as CASSLALDPAFF.

This CDR3 is CASSLAVGQGAYEQYF. As DNA, the CDR3 is TGTGCCAGCAGCTTAGCTGTCGGACAGGGGGCCTACGAGCAGTACTTC. This chain uses TRBV7-2 with TRBJ2-7; TRBD1 matches at 10 bases. CDR1 is SGHTA and CDR2 is FQGNSA in the germline V gene. This CDR3 spans 16 amino acids. The V segment lost 0 bases and the J segment 2 bases; nucleotides outside the gene matches: 4.

The rearrangement links TRBV2 to TRBJ2-7; a weak D match, TRBD2 (7 bases). The CDR3 sequence is 15 residues long. Trimming pared 9 bases from V and 0 bases from J, leaving 18 bases between. Germline values: CDR1 SNHLY, CDR2 FYNNEI. In DNA, the CDR3 is TGTGCCAGTTGGGAGGGGGACGGAAGCTCCTACGAGCAGTACTTC. This translates into CASWEGDGSSYEQYF.

V and J are TRBV7-9 and TRBJ2-5, with 7 bases identical to TRBD1. This CDR3 is 14 amino acids long. V lost 8 bases to trimming and J lost 5 bases; unmatched junction nucleotides: 11. From germline, CDR1 is SEHNR and CDR2 FQNEAQ (reference sequence). The CDR3 loop reads CASGVATGWETQYF. The CDR3 bases are TGTGCCAGCGGCGTCGCGACAGGGTGGGAGACCCAGTACTTC.

The chain recombines TRBV27 with TRBJ2-5, with a possible D match to TRBD1 (5 bases). The CDR3 totals 14 residues. Germline V gene sequence: CDR1 MNHEY, CDR2 SMNVEV (reference sequence). Trimming took 3 bases from V and 0 from J, leaving 8 bases between them. CDR3 loop: CASSFAGYQETQYF. The CDR3 DNA follows: TGTGCCAGCAGTTTTGCAGGGTACCAAGAGACCCAGTACTTC.

The CDR3 DNA is TGCGCCAGCAGCCAAGAAAGGGGAACGGTTAATAGCTACACCTTC. Translated: CASSQERGTVNSYTF. The chain is built from TRBV4-3 and TRBJ1-2; tentative D call: TRBD1 (5 bases). Trimming removed 0 bases from V and 9 bases from J, with 17 bases in between. The CDR3 loop spans 15 amino acids. The germline CDR1 and CDR2 sequences are LGHNA and YSLEER.

The chain links TRBV7-2 to TRBJ2-1; 8 nucleotides align to TRBD2. This CDR3 is built from 16 residues. J was trimmed by 2 bases and V by 6 bases; bases with no gene match: 9. In germline, CDR1 is SGHTA, CDR2 FQGNSA. The CDR3 loop reads CASRYGGSGAYNEQFF. CDR3 nucleotides: TGTGCCAGCAGGTACGGGGGTAGCGGGGCCTACAATGAGCAGTTCTTC. Filled out from reference TRBV7-2 and TRBJ2-1, the complete variable domain reads GAGVSQSPSNKVTEKGKDVELRCDPISGHTALYWYRQSLGQGLEFLIYFQGNSAPDKSGLPSDRFSAERTGGSVSTLTIQRTQQEDSAVYLCASRYGGSGAYNEQFFGPGTRLTVL.

DNA of the CDR3: TGTGCCACCCTATCAGGGGATGAAAAACTGTTTTTT. Its protein is CATLSGDEKLFF. The V and J genes are TRBV10-3 and TRBJ1-4; a possible D gene is TRBD1 (6 bases). The CDR3 sequence is 12 residues long. CDR1 and CDR2 (germline): ENHRY, SYGVKD. V was clipped by 10 bases and J by 6 bases, with 12 bases between them.

The gene calls are TRBV9 and TRBJ1-4; no clear D gene. V dropped 3 bases and J dropped 7 bases, with 22 bases sitting between them. Looked up from germline, CDR1 is SGDLS and CDR2 is YYNGEE. The CDR3 runs to 17 residues. CDR3 bases: TGTGCCAGCAGCGGTAGCCCTTTAGAGATTAATAGTGAAAAACTGTTTTTT. Protein sequence: CASSGSPLEINSEKLFF.

The chain is built from TRBV21-1 and TRBJ2-7; TRBD2 is the table's D call, not checked against the DNA. TRBV21-1 is shown as a pseudogene. This CDR3 region has 17 residues. The CDR3 DNA reads TGTGCCAGCAGCTCCCCTAGGGAGGGGGATCAAGGTAACGAGCAGTACGTC. This translates into CASSSPREGDQGNEQYV.

Judged by abundance, this clone is large. The V and J genes are TRBV19 and TRBJ2-3; 8 bases fit TRBD2. Germline values: CDR1 LNHDA, CDR2 SQIVND (reference sequence). With 1 base clipped from V and 6 bases from J, the junction kept 6 bases outside the gene matches. The CDR3 extends over 15 amino acids. Here the CDR3 DNA reads TGTGCCAGTAGTATAGGAAGCGGGGGAATTGATACGCAGTATTTT. It encodes CASSIGSGGIDTQYF.

The genes are TRBV29-1 and TRBJ1-1; TRBD1 matches at 7 bases. The CDR3 is made up of 13 amino acids. The germline V gene encodes CDR1 SQVTM and CDR2 ANQGSEA. V lost 7 bases to trimming and J lost 4 bases; unmatched junction nucleotides: 9. The CDR3 coding sequence is TGCAGCGCCACCCAGGGGGTGTTCACTGAAGCTTTCTTT. Residues: CSATQGVFTEAFF.

This clone was recorded only once. The gene calls are TRBV2 and TRBJ2-3; 8 bases are a match to TRBD1. The CDR3 is 15 amino acids. Germline V lookup: CDR1 SNHLY, CDR2 FYNNEI. V gave up 2 bases and J gave up 5 bases; unmatched junction bases: 6. The CDR3 DNA is TGTGCCAGCAGTGAATTTAAAACAGGGGGAGATACGCAGTATTTT. Translating gives CASSEFKTGGDTQYF.

The chain uses TRBV4-2 and TRBJ1-2; D is unclear. Germline assignment: CDR1 LGHNA and CDR2 YNFKEQ. There are 15 residues in the CDR3. V lost 0 bases, J lost 8 bases, and 16 bases lay in between. CDR3 sequence: CASSQDPGATGGYTF. For the CDR3, the DNA is TGTGCCAGCAGCCAAGATCCGGGCGCCACGGGAGGCTACACCTTC.

This clone was counted between two and nine times. The chain joins TRBV23-1 to TRBJ1-6, with a weak D call TRBD1 (5 bases). TRBV23-1 is an open reading frame whose function is uncertain. Trimming took off 6 bases at V and 1 base at J, with 25 bases between the two ends. This CDR3 comprises 20 residues. This CDR3 reads CASSHNVPGPRGSYNSPLHF. The DNA for the CDR3 is TGCGCCAGCAGCCATAACGTACCAGGGCCTAGAGGGTCCTATAATTCACCCCTCCACTTT.

This clone was seen a handful of times. The chain has TRBV10-3 and TRBJ2-7, with no clear D. CDR1 and CDR2 from the germline V gene are ENHRY and SYGVKD. V lost 4 bases, J lost 2 bases, and 6 bases lay in between. The CDR3 has 12 amino acids. CDR3 protein: CAISAQPYEQYV. The CDR3 bases are TGTGCCATCAGTGCACAGCCCTACGAGCAGTACGTC.

Note on this clone: One junction end disagrees with the germline gene, perhaps due to a read error. V usage is TRBV7-7 and J usage is TRBJ2-5; either TRBD1 or TRBD2 may fit D (5 bases each). In germline, CDR1 is SSHAT, CDR2 FNYEAQ (reference sequence). There are 15 residues in the CDR3. The chain's CDR3 is CASSLEGSSRETQYF. CDR3 DNA sequence: TGTGCTAGCAGCTTAGAGGGGTCCAGTAGGGAGACCCAGTACTTC.

Only one count was recorded for this clone. This chain uses TRBV7-6 with TRBJ2-1, with TRBD1 matching 7 bases. With 1 base clipped from V and 3 bases from J, the junction kept 6 bases outside the gene matches. CDR3 size: 16 residues. CDR1 is SGHVS, CDR2 FNYEAQ, per germline. CDR3: CASSLEGASRYNEQFF. CDR3 in DNA: TGTGCCAGCAGCTTAGAGGGGGCTAGCCGCTACAATGAGCAGTTCTTC.